The TCR beta chain under discussion was sequenced for a study of CD8 T cells in Susac syndrome. Study-wide results and caveats: TCR sequencing and HLA analysis covered a relatively small number of individuals.

As for this clonotype: What it recognizes is unknown.

The CDR3 loop spans 15 amino acids. Germline V gene lookup returns CDR1 SQVTM and CDR2 ANQGSEA. J gave up 9 bases and V 0 bases, and 10 bases lay outside the gene matches. The authors reverse transcribed roughly 0.5 to 1 ug RNA with random hexamers. The method of amplification for TCR beta CDR3 was immunoSEQ multiplex PCR, covering 54 Vbeta and 13 Jbeta. MiXCR was run by TCRdb on the immunoSEQ multiplex PCR reads, yielding one entry per CDR3 protein. The sample has fewer than 150,000 distinct CDR3 sequences; about 93% are singletons. The multiple sclerosis controls were treatment-naive patients with relapsing-remitting disease that was stable or active.

The clonotype was recovered from a human donor with multiple sclerosis. The chain has TRBV29-1 and TRBJ2-1; 8 bases are shared with TRBD2. The sequencing sample was made of CD8+ T cells from PBMCs. The DNA of the CDR3 is TGCAGCGTTGAAGATGGCCAGCGGGAGAAGCCTGAGCAGTTCTTC. Its translation: CSVEDGQREKPEQFF.